This T cell receptor (beta chain) was recovered during a study of T cell responses to AZD1222 COVID-19 vaccine (dated by TCRdb to about 2021). About the study as a whole: AZD1222 recipients with second doses at about 4 weeks or about 12 weeks were pooled, because spike-specific TCR depth and breadth did not differ between schedules. Trial participants were enrolled into age subgroups of 18-55, 56-69 and 70-plus years, which contained approximately 150, 28 and 58 TCR-sequenced participants, respectively. A total of about 230 trial participants underwent TCR sequencing, of whom 200 to 220 received two doses of AZD1222 and approximately 25 received two doses of the MenACWY control vaccine.

The time point label, as the study defines it: baseline before first vaccination. The vaccinee samples were drawn from two UK trials, COV001 and COV002, one of which was a single-blind randomized controlled phase 2/3 trial testing AZD1222 (ChAdOx1 nCoV-19) in healthy adults. For TCRbeta chain sequencing, PBMC samples were collected from trial participants at day 0 and at day 28 after the second dose. Comments on this clone: No cognate antigen has been identified for it. One junction end disagrees with the germline gene, perhaps due to a read error.

What the research found in general, with its limitations: After two AZD1222 doses, spike-specific TCR breadth and depth were significantly higher than at day 0 and than in MenACWY recipients. Reportedly, close to half of the unique spike-specific TCRs recognized epitopes lying outside the regions that are mutated in the B.1.351 and B.1.1.7 variants. The 56-69-year group was small, and its depth increase did not reach significance, likely because of low power. Participants were mostly white British and included more females than males, and it was suggested by the authors that clonal diversity may have been underestimated. Conclusions about previously exposed vaccinees were limited because only a handful of AZD1222 recipients were SARS-CoV-2 seropositive at baseline. CD4 TCRs associated with the vaccine covered the entire spike protein, and the dominant responses were in regions 160-218 and 743-854. Because no day 14 peak-response samples were available, repertoires were characterized only after the peak T cell response.

The CDR3 regions of human TCRbeta chains were subjected to immunosequencing. Processing in the source paper ran as follows. Repertoire TCRs were checked for matches against a reference library of SARS-CoV-2-specific TCRs that had been generated using the MIRA antigen-specificity platform. Breadth was defined as the fraction of unique TCRs that were SARS-CoV-2-associated, and depth was defined as the fraction of total T cells that were SARS-CoV-2-associated. Using the MIRA data, every spike-specific TCR was mapped to the spike region that the TCR reacted to and assigned to either a CD4 or a CD8 class. Log10-transformed breadth and depth values were compared by one-way ANOVA with Sidak's multiple comparisons tests. This immuneACCESS table, as held by TCRdb, lists in-frame sequences with V and J called but not all clones. Of the missing ones, under half trace to an unresolved V gene in checked studies; the others have no known cause. The V and J calls and the clone size are those of that table, but D and trimming were determined from the DNA. The sample yields over 100,000 clones; 85% to 95% were counted once. The biggest ten clones account for roughly 1.7% of the sample.

The sequence was collected from an adult in good health. The sequencing used peripheral blood, collected on day 0 of AZD1222 vaccination.

The CDR3 region has the sequence CASSLGTGSDQPQHF. At the DNA level, the sequence is TGTGCCAGCAGCTTAGGGACAGGTAGCGATCAGCCCCAGCATTTT. The chain is encoded by TRBV7-9 joined to TRBJ1-5; 7 bases in between match TRBD1. From the cysteine up to the phenylalanine, the CDR3 has a length of 15 residues. The kept DNA is CDR3 alone, 45 bases in frame from the first base. The germline V gene (reference sequence) specifies SEHNR as CDR1 and FQNEAQ as CDR2.